These T cell receptor beta chains were read from a single sample in a study of blood T cell repertoires in COVID-19. TCRdb keeps only in-frame clones here, not all; method: immunoSEQ multiplex PCR. This repertoire shows around 400,000 clones, 80% to 95% found once; its top ten account for just over 0.85%. The sequenced sample consisted of PBMCs or T cells enriched from blood (not recorded which). The receptors originated from a woman aged 40 to 50 who had been exposed to COVID-19. CDR3s include the opening cysteine and the closing phenylalanine or tryptophan.

>TRBJ2-2|TRBV29-1
CSVDLQGSAGELFF
>TRBJ1-3|TRBV3-1/TRBV3-2
CASSQDGGLLPSGNTIYF
>TRBJ1-2|TRBV12-3/TRBV12-4
CASSLTGVRGYTF
>TRBJ2-3|TRBV5-1
CASSGPGLVSTDTQYF
>TRBJ2-7|TRBV14
CASSSGQGDHEQYF
>TRBJ1-5|TRBV19
CASSPNVAGGTGGQPQHF
>TRBJ1-1|TRBV19
CASSIGQALNTEAFF
>TRBJ2-2|TRBV5-8
CASNPGRDTGELFF
>TRBJ2-2|TRBV11-2
CASSLTTGPGELFF
>TRBJ2-5|TRBV7-2
CASSLEDRRETQYF
>TRBJ1-2|TRBV7-8
CASSFGTAENYGYTF
>TRBJ2-2|TRBV6-6
CASSYRETSRTGELFF
>TRBJ2-5|TRBV20-1
CSASNPGLGETQYF
>TRBJ1-3|TRBV6-5
CASSYVRGGNTIYF
>TRBJ1-1|TRBV21-1
CASSPGGRTEAFF
>TRBJ1-1|TRBV11-3
CASSLGAGVAFF
>TRBJ1-1|TRBV9
CASSARQGVGTEAFF
>TRBJ1-1|TRBV20-1
CSASRLGQETTEAFF
>TRBJ1-2|TRBV19
CASSIGRAAHGYTF
>TRBJ1-2|TRBV30
CAWSPWTGGNLNYGYTF
>TRBJ1-3|TRBV7-8
CASSRIPGQPYF
>TRBJ1-1|TRBV19
CASSTLSPSTGEAFF
>TRBJ1-1|TRBV7-9
CASSDMTGLRPAFF
>TRBJ1-4|TRBV6-5
CASSYSPRGQNEKLFF
>TRBJ2-2|TRBV5-1
CASSYQTQRLNTGELFF
>TRBJ2-3|TRBV5-1
CASSKSGGASTDTQYF
>TRBJ2-3|TRBV11-3
CASSLGGRATDTQYF
>TRBJ1-2|TRBV28
CASSTPGTPYGYTF
>TRBJ1-1|TRBV5-1
CASSLEWDRGLGNTEAFF
>TRBJ1-5|TRBV19
CASSIGTALEPQHF
>TRBJ2-6|TRBV18
CASSPLFAQGAYSGANVLTF
>TRBJ2-7|TRBV28
CASTLGQGTSYEQYF
>TRBJ2-2|TRBV6-5
CASSYVAGRDTGELFF
>TRBJ2-1|TRBV6-6
CASSHPRGLAGNNEQFF
>TRBJ1-5|TRBV19
CASKAQGGNQPQHF
>TRBJ1-2|TRBV15
CATSPIGDRSATGYGYTF
>TRBJ2-7|TRBV18
CASSPRQGPYEQYF
>TRBJ2-1|TRBV5-1
CASSLGTVITSNEQFF
>TRBJ2-1|TRBV6-5
CASTLDGGVYNEQFF
>TRBJ2-5|TRBV11-2
CASSLDPIERGMGQYF
>TRBJ2-3|TRBV4-3
CASSHPGTDTQYF
>TRBJ1-2|TRBV9
CASSVRDSVSYGYTF
>TRBJ2-3|TRBV10-3
CAISGRDTDTQYF
>TRBJ1-4|TRBV19
CASSRGTTSEKLFF
>TRBJ1-2|TRBV6-5
CASSFLPGQGANGYTF
>TRBJ2-3|TRBV4-3
CASSQGQSTDTQYF
>TRBJ1-5|TRBV5-6
CASTSKGHQPQHF
>TRBJ1-2|TRBV6-5
CASMQTTYSYTF
>TRBJ1-3|TRBV19
CASSLTLGFGNTIYF
>TRBJ1-2|TRBV6-2/TRBV6-3
CASSKTGALYGYTF
>TRBJ2-2|TRBV3-1/TRBV3-2
CASSQSGLAAPRAGELFF
>TRBJ1-2|TRBV7-3
CASSLKRNSNYGYTF
>TRBJ2-2|TRBV5-6
CASSLDRGTGELFF
>TRBJ2-5|TRBV19
CASSTVASAGGGAETQYF
>TRBJ2-3|TRBV5-1
CASSLSSADTQYF
>TRBJ1-6|TRBV5-1
CASSLVGQGANSPLHF
>TRBJ1-1|TRBV7-2
CASSLRHGAGRYTEAFF
>TRBJ1-2|TRBV18
CASSPDSGLGYTF
>TRBJ1-3|TRBV4-1
CASSQDKGGGNTIYF